A selection of T cell receptor beta chains follows, all from one sample in a study of cytomegalovirus exposure and HLA in healthy donors. TCRdb keeps only in-frame clones here, not all; method: immunoSEQ multiplex PCR. The sample yields 100,000 to 120,000 clones, roughly 80% seen once. Sequencing was carried out using PBMCs. These receptors were taken from a woman younger than 45 in good health and CMV-seronegative. CDR3s include the opening cysteine and the closing phenylalanine or tryptophan. Each record gives: J gene, V gene, CDR3 protein.

j_call: TRBJ2-3; v_call: TRBV6-1; cdr3_aa: CASRRLAASTDTQYF
j_call: TRBJ2-7; v_call: TRBV5-4; cdr3_aa: CASSSRGAAGFRGEQYF
j_call: TRBJ1-1; v_call: TRBV5-1; cdr3_aa: CASSHDRVSTEAFF
j_call: TRBJ1-2; v_call: TRBV7-9; cdr3_aa: CASSADILRNGYTF
j_call: TRBJ2-7; v_call: TRBV6-5; cdr3_aa: CASSPGTSGRYEQYF
j_call: TRBJ2-1; v_call: TRBV29-1; cdr3_aa: CSVEDPGLAGNEQFF
j_call: TRBJ2-5; v_call: TRBV7-7; cdr3_aa: CASSRTAEETQYF
j_call: TRBJ1-3; v_call: TRBV30; cdr3_aa: CAWSPQDLQHTIYF
j_call: TRBJ1-4; v_call: TRBV28; cdr3_aa: CASSGTGEATNEKLFF
j_call: NA; v_call: TRBV5-1; cdr3_aa: CASSFRERYEQYF
j_call: TRBJ2-6; v_call: TRBV13; cdr3_aa: CASSPPFSGANVLTF
j_call: TRBJ2-5; v_call: TRBV12-5; cdr3_aa: CASGSLGGAIGETQYF
j_call: TRBJ2-3; v_call: TRBV30; cdr3_aa: CAWSNDGSADTQYF
j_call: TRBJ1-1; v_call: TRBV6-4; cdr3_aa: CASSEDWDRENTEAFF
j_call: TRBJ2-1; v_call: TRBV30; cdr3_aa: CAWTPGTSGSNEQFF
j_call: TRBJ1-5; v_call: TRBV4-2; cdr3_aa: CASSRGTVETWGNQPQHF
j_call: TRBJ2-7; v_call: TRBV7-5; cdr3_aa: CARSLMARPAEQYF
j_call: TRBJ1-1; v_call: TRBV7-8; cdr3_aa: CASSSLGKDSHENTEAFF
j_call: TRBJ1-1; v_call: TRBV10-3; cdr3_aa: CAIRTSGTENTEAFF
j_call: TRBJ2-1; v_call: TRBV11-2; cdr3_aa: CASSPRLAGSGNEQFF
j_call: TRBJ1-4; v_call: TRBV18; cdr3_aa: CASSPLSSGIGEKLFF
j_call: TRBJ2-5; v_call: TRBV29-1; cdr3_aa: CSVALANGETQYF
j_call: TRBJ2-1; v_call: TRBV6-5; cdr3_aa: CASSYSRQGGPNQFF
j_call: TRBJ2-7; v_call: TRBV6-6; cdr3_aa: CASSTPLGQVVCEQYF
j_call: TRBJ2-7; v_call: TRBV27; cdr3_aa: CASSFGQNYEQYF
j_call: TRBJ1-4; v_call: TRBV6-4; cdr3_aa: CASSQDRFGKLFF
j_call: TRBJ1-2; v_call: TRBV28; cdr3_aa: CATPQGNGYTF
j_call: TRBJ2-5; v_call: TRBV7-6; cdr3_aa: CASSSSGGASETQYF
j_call: TRBJ2-5; v_call: TRBV13; cdr3_aa: CASSLYREETQYF
j_call: TRBJ2-7; v_call: TRBV2; cdr3_aa: CASKNPRGAYEQYF
j_call: TRBJ2-7; v_call: TRBV5-1; cdr3_aa: CASSYQPGQGVFEQYF
j_call: TRBJ1-1; v_call: TRBV5-1; cdr3_aa: CASSLRPGNTEAFF
j_call: TRBJ2-7; v_call: TRBV9; cdr3_aa: CASSVGDSSYEQYF
j_call: TRBJ2-7; v_call: TRBV10-2; cdr3_aa: CASSESAGVDEQYF
j_call: TRBJ2-2; v_call: TRBV5-1; cdr3_aa: CASSYPGGLFGELFF
j_call: TRBJ1-2; v_call: TRBV30; cdr3_aa: CAWRIRDRVDYGYTF
j_call: TRBJ1-1; v_call: TRBV28; cdr3_aa: CASSYPTGVRAFF
j_call: TRBJ1-1; v_call: TRBV21-1; cdr3_aa: CASSNDRGENTEAFF
j_call: TRBJ1-6; v_call: TRBV4-1; cdr3_aa: CASSHLQGLSYNSPLHF
j_call: TRBJ2-2; v_call: TRBV30; cdr3_aa: CAWSKTGTNTGELFF
j_call: TRBJ1-5; v_call: TRBV11-2; cdr3_aa: CASSHGGNQPQHF
j_call: TRBJ2-3; v_call: TRBV30; cdr3_aa: CAWTSGASTDTQYF
j_call: TRBJ2-3; v_call: TRBV30; cdr3_aa: CAWTRLGTGGVWRDTDTQYF
j_call: TRBJ1-2; v_call: TRBV4-2; cdr3_aa: CASSQAMTESYGYTF
j_call: TRBJ2-7; v_call: TRBV13; cdr3_aa: CASSPPETARLHF
j_call: TRBJ1-5; v_call: TRBV19; cdr3_aa: CASSSQGFDNQPQHF
j_call: TRBJ1-4; v_call: TRBV25-1; cdr3_aa: CASSEVLNEKLFF
j_call: TRBJ2-3; v_call: TRBV11-3; cdr3_aa: CASSLGGLPGDTQYF
j_call: TRBJ1-6; v_call: TRBV28; cdr3_aa: CASSITGDGAPLHF
j_call: TRBJ2-3; v_call: TRBV19; cdr3_aa: CASSLSGDRTDTQYF